What follows are 24 T cell receptor beta chains derived from one specimen sequenced in a study of T cell responses to AZD1222 COVID-19 vaccine. Profiled with immunoSEQ multiplex PCR; TCRdb holds only in-frame clones, not every one. This table has around 150,000 clones, around nine tenths appearing once. Material: peripheral blood, obtained 28 days after the second AZD1222 dose. Every receptor here comes from an adult who received the AZD1222 COVID-19 vaccine.

The rearrangement uses TRBV13 and TRBJ2-5; 14 bases are a match to TRBD2. V shed 5 bases and J 7 bases; nucleotides not matched to a gene: 9. This CDR3 has 16 amino acids. Germline V gene lookup returns CDR1 PRHDT and CDR2 FYEKMQ (reference sequence). In DNA, the CDR3 is TGTGCCAGCAGCCCCGCCGGGACTAGCGGGAGTTTGACCCAGTACTTC. The encoded protein is CASSPAGTSGSLTQYF.

In the case of this clone: Relative to the germline gene, one junction end is altered; a read error may explain this. This chain connects TRBV6-6 to TRBJ2-7, with a possible D match to TRBD1 (5 bases). The CDR3 loop spans 16 amino acids. Germline CDR1 and CDR2: MNHNY and SVGAGI (reference sequence). CDR3 sequence: CASSSSQDTFPYELYF. CDR3 in DNA: TGTGCCAGCAGTTCTTCACAGGATACTTTTCCCTACGAGCTGTACTTC.

The count of this clone is one. The chain has TRBV4-3 and TRBJ1-6; unclear D gene. CDR3 length: 15 amino acids. Looked up from germline, CDR1 is LGHNA and CDR2 is YSLEER. V was shortened by 1 base and J by 7 bases, with 11 bases between the two germline ends. DNA of the CDR3: TGCGCCAGCAGCCAAGCTCGTACGGCGAATTCACCCCTCCACTTT. Translation gives CASSQARTANSPLHF.

This rearrangement joins TRBV6-5 to TRBJ2-2; D is undetermined. CDR3 length: 14 residues. Trimming removed 3 bases from V and 1 base from J, with 6 bases in between. Germline V gene sequence: CDR1 MNHEY, CDR2 SVGAGI. CDR3 DNA sequence: TGTGCCAGCAGTTATAGGAGGAACACCGGGGAGCTGTTTTTT. Translating it yields CASSYRRNTGELFF.

V is TRBV9 and J is TRBJ2-1; D is unclear. CDR1 and CDR2 from the germline V gene are SGDLS and YYNGEE. V lost 3 bases, J lost 0 bases, and 10 bases lay in between. The CDR3 consists of 15 residues. CDR3 bases: TGTGCCAGCAGCGCGACGGAGAGCTCCTACAATGAGCAGTTCTTC. This codes for CASSATESSYNEQFF.

The genes are TRBV15 and TRBJ2-7, with D possibly being TRBD2 (5 bases). CDR1 and CDR2 from the germline V gene are LNHNV and YYDKDF (reference sequence). The V end was cut by 0 bases, the J end by 4 bases, with 13 bases between. The CDR3 consists of 15 residues. The CDR3 region is CATSRDKGSSYEQYF. The CDR3 nucleotides read TGTGCCACCAGCAGAGATAAAGGGAGTTCTTACGAGCAGTACTTC.

This chain connects TRBV3-1 (or the pseudogene TRBV3-2) to TRBJ2-3, with D unresolved. Germline V gives CDR1 LGHDT, CDR2 YNNKEL (reference sequence). Trimming left V 5 bases short and J 1 base short, with 7 bases between. This CDR3 comprises 13 residues. The CDR3 region is CASSGRGTDTQYF. CDR3 bases: TGTGCCAGCAGCGGAAGGGGCACAGATACGCAGTATTTT.

The rearrangement uses TRBV7-9 and TRBJ2-7; no clear D. Germline CDR1 reads SEHNR; CDR2 reads FQNEAQ (reference sequence). Trimming removed 2 bases from V and 3 bases from J, with 8 bases in between. The CDR3 has 13 residues. The DNA for the CDR3 is TGTGCCAGCAGCTTACCTCACGGCTACGAGCAGTACTTC. Its protein product is CASSLPHGYEQYF.

The V and J genes are TRBV28 and TRBJ2-7, with D perhaps matching TRBD2 (6 bases). This CDR3 region has 15 residues. V was shortened by 7 bases and J by 4 bases, with 20 bases between the two germline ends. The germline gives CDR1 MDHEN, CDR2 SYDVKM. CDR3 residues: CASTRLEGTSYEQYF. As DNA, the CDR3 is TGTGCCAGCACCCGACTAGAAGGAACCTCTTACGAGCAGTACTTC.

The V and J genes are TRBV19 and TRBJ1-5; no definite D call. The CDR3 contains 15 residues. V was cut by 3 bases and J by 0 bases, with 9 bases left in between. Germline lookup yields CDR1 LNHDA and CDR2 SQIVND (reference sequence). CDR3 coding DNA: TGTGCCAGTAGTATTAAACGGAATAGCAATCAGCCCCAGCATTTT. It yields the protein CASSIKRNSNQPQHF.

The chain uses TRBV7-9 and TRBJ2-1; 11 bases are shared with TRBD2. There are 15 residues in the CDR3. In germline, CDR1 is SEHNR, CDR2 FQNEAQ (reference sequence). With 5 bases clipped from V and 7 bases from J, the junction kept 7 bases outside the gene matches. The CDR3 nucleotides are TGTGCCAGCAGCGCCCGGGGACTAGCGGAGAATGAGCAGTTCTTC. Translated, it gives CASSARGLAENEQFF.

The rearrangement uses TRBV15 and TRBJ1-1; D unresolved. The length of the CDR3 is 14 residues. Deletions cut 0 bases from V and 10 bases from J, with 15 bases between. The germline V gene encodes CDR1 LNHNV and CDR2 YYDKDF (reference sequence). CDR3: CATSRDGLKGGAFF. In DNA form, the CDR3 reads TGTGCCACCAGCAGAGATGGGTTGAAGGGTGGAGCTTTCTTT.

The rearrangement joins TRBV29-1 to TRBJ2-1, with TRBD2 matching over 16 bases. Germline V gene lookup returns CDR1 SQVTM and CDR2 ANQGSEA. CDR3 size: 21 residues. V trimming: 2 bases; J trimming: 3 bases; junction bases outside the gene matches: 16. CDR3 nucleotides: TGCAGCGTTGAATTGCATCCGGGACTAGCGGGAGGGGAACTACACTACAATGAGCAGTTCTTC. Translation: CSVELHPGLAGGELHYNEQFF.

V usage is TRBV5-1 and J usage is TRBJ2-2; 8 nucleotides line up with TRBD1. Per germline, CDR1 SGHRS and CDR2 YFSETQ. V dropped 5 bases and J dropped 4; count of bases not matched to a gene: 13. The CDR3 is 17 amino acids. CDR3 nucleotide sequence: TGCGCCAGCAGAACCCACCCCGGGACAGGAGGCACCGGGGAGCTGTTTTTT. Residues: CASRTHPGTGGTGELFF.

The chain recombines TRBV21-1 with TRBJ2-7; the table calls TRBD2, which could not be checked here. TRBV21-1 constitutes a pseudogene. The CDR3 contains 11 residues. CDR3 sequence: CASSISCEQYF. The CDR3 DNA is TGTGCCAGCAGCATTTCGTGCGAGCAGTACTTC.

The gene calls are TRBV28 and TRBJ1-1; a possible D gene is TRBD1 (5 bases). The ends were cut back, 4 bases at V and 1 base at J, with 19 bases in the middle. The CDR3 loop spans 17 amino acids. Germline V CDR1 and CDR2: MDHEN, SYDVKM. The CDR3 sequence is CASSSYPGTEENTEAFF. The CDR3 DNA is TGTGCCAGCAGTTCATACCCCGGGACCGAAGAGAACACTGAAGCTTTCTTT.

The rearrangement links TRBV7-7 to TRBJ2-2; D is uncertain. Per the germline V gene, CDR1 is SSHAT and CDR2 is FNYEAQ (reference sequence). There are 14 residues in the CDR3. The V end was cut by 4 bases, the J end by 2 bases, with 8 bases between. Here the CDR3 reads CASSSPPNTGELFF. In nucleotides, the CDR3 is TGTGCCAGCAGCTCTCCCCCCAACACCGGGGAGCTGTTTTTT.

The chain couples TRBV27 to TRBJ1-6, with 7 positions matching TRBD1. V lost 1 base to trimming and J lost 8 bases; unmatched junction nucleotides: 11. This CDR3 contains 17 residues. Germline CDR1 reads MNHEY; CDR2 reads SMNVEV (reference sequence). The CDR3 sequence is CASSLLSLTGKYSPLHF. The CDR3 DNA follows: TGTGCCAGCAGTTTATTAAGCTTGACAGGGAAGTATTCACCCCTCCACTTT.

V is TRBV7-2 and J is TRBJ2-5; a weak D match, TRBD2 (6 bases). The CDR3 loop spans 16 amino acids. With 0 bases removed from V and 0 bases from J, the gap between germline ends came to 11 bases. Germline CDR1 is SGHTA and CDR2 is FQGNSA. For the CDR3, the DNA is TGTGCCAGCAGCTTAGCCGTCGCGGGAAACCAAGAGACCCAGTACTTC. Protein sequence: CASSLAVAGNQETQYF.

This rearrangement joins TRBV3-1 (or the pseudogene TRBV3-2) to TRBJ2-7, with 9 nucleotides matching TRBD2. Germline V gives CDR1 LGHDT, CDR2 YNNKEL (reference sequence). The V segment lost 0 bases and the J segment 4 bases; nucleotides outside the gene matches: 4. This CDR3 comprises 15 residues. The CDR3 region has the DNA TGTGCCAGCAGCCAAGAATGGCGGGAGGGGTACGAGCAGTACTTC. This encodes CASSQEWREGYEQYF.

The gene calls are TRBV6-1 and TRBJ1-5; no definite D call. CDR1 is MNHNS and CDR2 is SASEGT in the germline V gene. The CDR3 extends over 14 amino acids. Trimming took off 3 bases at V and 0 bases at J, with 6 bases between the two ends. In DNA, the CDR3 is TGTGCCAGCAGTGACGGGGATAGCAATCAGCCCCAGCATTTT. This encodes CASSDGDSNQPQHF.

This clone was picked up a small number of times. The rearrangement joins TRBV7-2 to TRBJ2-4; the match to TRBD2 covers 9 bases. The V gene end was trimmed by 4 bases and the J gene end by 7 bases; junction bases not matched to a gene: 8. The CDR3 consists of 15 residues. CDR1 and CDR2 (germline): SGHTA, FQGNSA. The CDR3: CASSWLASGDNIQYF. The DNA of the CDR3 is TGTGCCAGCAGCTGGCTGGCTAGCGGGGACAACATTCAGTACTTC.

The chain recombines TRBV7-8 with TRBJ1-5, with unresolved D. The CDR3 contains 15 residues. Trimming removed 2 bases at V and 5 bases at J, with 13 bases between. Germline CDR1 reads SGHVS; CDR2 reads FQNEAQ. DNA for the CDR3: TGTGCCAGCAGCTTAACCGACGGAAGCTATCAGCCCCAGCATTTT. It translates to CASSLTDGSYQPQHF. Variable domain in full (rest from reference TRBV7-8 and TRBJ1-5): GAGVSQSPRYKVAKRGQDVALRCDPISGHVSLFWYQQALGQGPEFLTYFQNEAQLDKSGLPSDRFFAERPEGSVSTLKIQRTQQEDSAVYLCASSLTDGSYQPQHFGDGTRLSIL.

V and J are TRBV6-2 or TRBV6-3 and TRBJ2-1, with 8 positions matching TRBD2. This CDR3 has 17 amino acids. Germline V lookup: CDR1 MNHEY, CDR2 SVGEGT. The J segment lost 7 bases and the V segment lost 4 bases, leaving 15 bases of the junction unmatched. The CDR3 region is CASSSSLGSGRPNEQFF. CDR3 DNA: TGTGCCAGCAGTTCCTCCTTGGGCAGCGGGAGACCAAATGAGCAGTTCTTC.